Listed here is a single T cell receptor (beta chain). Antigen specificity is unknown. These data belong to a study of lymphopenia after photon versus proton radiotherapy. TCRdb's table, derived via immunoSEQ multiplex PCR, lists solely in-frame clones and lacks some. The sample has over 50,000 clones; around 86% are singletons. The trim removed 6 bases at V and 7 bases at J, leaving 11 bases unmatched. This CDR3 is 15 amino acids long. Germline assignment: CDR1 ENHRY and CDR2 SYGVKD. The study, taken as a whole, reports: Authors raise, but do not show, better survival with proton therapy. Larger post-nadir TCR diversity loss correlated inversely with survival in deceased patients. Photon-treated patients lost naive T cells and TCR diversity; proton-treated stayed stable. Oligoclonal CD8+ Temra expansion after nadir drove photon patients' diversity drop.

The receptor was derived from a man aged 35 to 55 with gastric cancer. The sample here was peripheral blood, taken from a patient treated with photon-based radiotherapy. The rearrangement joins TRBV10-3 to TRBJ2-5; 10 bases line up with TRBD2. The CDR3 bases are TGTGCCATCAGGGACCGTAGCGGGGGGACTGGGACCCAGTACTTC. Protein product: CAIRDRSGGTGTQYF.